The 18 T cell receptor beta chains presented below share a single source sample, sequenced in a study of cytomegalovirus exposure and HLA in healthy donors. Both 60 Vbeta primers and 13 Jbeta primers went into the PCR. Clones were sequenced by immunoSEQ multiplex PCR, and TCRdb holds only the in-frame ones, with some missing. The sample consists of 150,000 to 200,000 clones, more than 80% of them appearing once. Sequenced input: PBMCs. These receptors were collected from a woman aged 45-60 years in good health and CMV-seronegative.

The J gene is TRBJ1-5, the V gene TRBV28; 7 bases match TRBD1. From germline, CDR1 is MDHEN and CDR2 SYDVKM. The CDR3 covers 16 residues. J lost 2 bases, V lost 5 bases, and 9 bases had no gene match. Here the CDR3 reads CASSEDRVGGNQPQHF. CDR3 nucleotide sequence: TGTGCCAGCAGTGAAGACAGGGTCGGAGGCAATCAGCCCCAGCATTTT.

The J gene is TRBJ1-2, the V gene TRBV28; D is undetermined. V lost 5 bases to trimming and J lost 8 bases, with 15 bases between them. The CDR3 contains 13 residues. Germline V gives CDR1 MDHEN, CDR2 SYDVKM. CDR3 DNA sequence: TGTGCCAGCAGTCCGCCCGGGCGGGAAGGCTACACCTTC. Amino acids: CASSPPGREGYTF.

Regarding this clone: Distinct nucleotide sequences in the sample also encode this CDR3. Here the CDR3 DNA reads TGTGCCAGCAGTGAATGGCATTCCTACGAGCAGTACTTC. Its translation: CASSEWHSYEQYF. The chain is built from TRBV2 and TRBJ2-7; no clear D. The CDR3 contains 13 residues. Trimming removed 2 bases from V and 1 base from J, with 6 bases in between. Germline V lookup: CDR1 SNHLY, CDR2 FYNNEI. The full variable domain, completed using reference TRBV2 and TRBJ2-7, is EPEVTQTPSHQVTQMGQEVILRCVPISNHLYFYWYRQILGQKVEFLVSFYNNEISEKSEIFDDQFSVERPDGSNFTLKIRSTKLEDSAMYFCASSEWHSYEQYFGPGTRLTVT.

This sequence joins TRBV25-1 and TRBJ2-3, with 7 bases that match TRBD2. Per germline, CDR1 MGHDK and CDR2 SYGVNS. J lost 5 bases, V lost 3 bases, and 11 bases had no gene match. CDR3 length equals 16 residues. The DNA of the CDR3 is TGTGCCAGCAGTGAGATCGCGGGAGCGGGGAGAGATACGCAGTATTTT. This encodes CASSEIAGAGRDTQYF.

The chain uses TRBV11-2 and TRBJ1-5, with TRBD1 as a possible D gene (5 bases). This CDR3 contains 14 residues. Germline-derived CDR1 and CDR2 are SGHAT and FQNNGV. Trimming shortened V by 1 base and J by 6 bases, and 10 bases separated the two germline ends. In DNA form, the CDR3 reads TGTGCCAGCAGCTTAGGCGGGGCTGGTCAGCCCCAGCATTTT. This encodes CASSLGGAGQPQHF. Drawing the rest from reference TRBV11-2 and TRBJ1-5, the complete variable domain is EAGVAQSPRYKIIEKRQSVAFWCNPISGHATLYWYQQILGQGPKLLIQFQNNGVVDDSQLPKDRFSAERLKGVDSTLKIQPAKLEDSAVYLCASSLGGAGQPQHFGDGTRLSIL.

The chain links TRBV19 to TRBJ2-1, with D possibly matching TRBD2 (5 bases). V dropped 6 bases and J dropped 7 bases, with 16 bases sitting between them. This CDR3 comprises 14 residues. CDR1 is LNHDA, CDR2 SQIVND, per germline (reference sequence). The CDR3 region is CASRRSGPRNEQFF. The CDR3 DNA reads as TGTGCCAGTAGGCGGAGCGGCCCTAGGAATGAGCAGTTCTTC. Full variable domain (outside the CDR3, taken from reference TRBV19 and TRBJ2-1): DGGITQSPKYLFRKEGQNVTLSCEQNLNHDAMYWYRQDPGQGLRLIYYSQIVNDFQKGDIAEGYSVSREKKESFPLTVTSAQKNPTAFYLCASRRSGPRNEQFFGPGTRLTVL.

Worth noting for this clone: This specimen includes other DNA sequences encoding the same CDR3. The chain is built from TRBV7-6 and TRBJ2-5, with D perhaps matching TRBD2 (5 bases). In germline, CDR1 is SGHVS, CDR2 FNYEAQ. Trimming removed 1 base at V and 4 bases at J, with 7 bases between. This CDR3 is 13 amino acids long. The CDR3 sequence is CASSLERRETQYF. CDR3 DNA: TGTGCCAGCAGCTTAGAGCGGAGAGAGACCCAGTACTTC.

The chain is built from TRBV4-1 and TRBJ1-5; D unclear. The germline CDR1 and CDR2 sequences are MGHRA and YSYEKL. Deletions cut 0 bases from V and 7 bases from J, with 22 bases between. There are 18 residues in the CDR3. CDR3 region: CASSQEVDLGGLTQPQHF. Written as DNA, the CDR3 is TGCGCCAGCAGCCAAGAGGTCGACTTGGGCGGGTTGACCCAGCCCCAGCATTTT.

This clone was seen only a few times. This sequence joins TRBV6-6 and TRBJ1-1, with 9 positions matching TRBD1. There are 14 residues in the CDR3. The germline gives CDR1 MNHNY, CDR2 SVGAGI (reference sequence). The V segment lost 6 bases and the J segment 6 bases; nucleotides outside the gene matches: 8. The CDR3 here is CASSGQGSVAEAFF. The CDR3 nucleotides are TGTGCCAGCAGCGGACAGGGGTCCGTAGCTGAAGCTTTCTTT.

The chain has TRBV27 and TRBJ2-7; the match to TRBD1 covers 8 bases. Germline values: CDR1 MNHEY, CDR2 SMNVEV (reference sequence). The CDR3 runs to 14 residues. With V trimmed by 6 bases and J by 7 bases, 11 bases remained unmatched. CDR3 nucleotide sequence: TGTGCCAGCAGATTAGGACAGGGCTACGGTGAGCAGTACTTC. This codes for CASRLGQGYGEQYF.

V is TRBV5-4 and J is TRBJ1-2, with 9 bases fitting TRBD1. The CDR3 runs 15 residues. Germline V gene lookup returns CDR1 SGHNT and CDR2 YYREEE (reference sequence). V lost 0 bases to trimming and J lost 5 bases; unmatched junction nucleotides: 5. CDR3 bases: TGTGCCAGCAGCTTGGAACAGGGGGCCACTTATGGCTACACCTTC. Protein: CASSLEQGATYGYTF.

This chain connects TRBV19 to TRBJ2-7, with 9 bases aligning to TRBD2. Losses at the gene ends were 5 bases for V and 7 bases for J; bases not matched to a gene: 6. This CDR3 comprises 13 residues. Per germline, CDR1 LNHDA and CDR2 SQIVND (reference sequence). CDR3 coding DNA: TGTGCCAGTAGTGGCGGGGGGGTCTCTGAGCAGTACTTC. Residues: CASSGGGVSEQYF. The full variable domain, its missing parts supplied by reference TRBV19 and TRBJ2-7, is DGGITQSPKYLFRKEGQNVTLSCEQNLNHDAMYWYRQDPGQGLRLIYYSQIVNDFQKGDIAEGYSVSREKKESFPLTVTSAQKNPTAFYLCASSGGGVSEQYFGPGTRLTVT.

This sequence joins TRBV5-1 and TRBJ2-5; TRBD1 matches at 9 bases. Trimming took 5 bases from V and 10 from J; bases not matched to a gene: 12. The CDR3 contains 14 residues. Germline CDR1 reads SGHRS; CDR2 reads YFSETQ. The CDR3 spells CASSTGTGRTNQYF. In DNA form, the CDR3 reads TGCGCCAGCAGTACCGGGACAGGGCGGACTAACCAGTACTTC.

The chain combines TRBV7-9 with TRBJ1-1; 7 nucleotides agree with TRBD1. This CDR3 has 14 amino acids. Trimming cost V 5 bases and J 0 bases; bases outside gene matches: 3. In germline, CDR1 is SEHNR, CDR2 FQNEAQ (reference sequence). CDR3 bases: TGTGCCAGCAGCCACAGGGGAATGAACACTGAAGCTTTCTTT. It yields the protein CASSHRGMNTEAFF.

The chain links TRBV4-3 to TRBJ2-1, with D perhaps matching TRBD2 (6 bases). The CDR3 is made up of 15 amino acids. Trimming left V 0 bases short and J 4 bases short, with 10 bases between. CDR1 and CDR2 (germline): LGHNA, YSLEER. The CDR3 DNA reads TGCGCCAGCAGCCAAGATCTGGAGGGTTACAATGAGCAGTTCTTC. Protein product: CASSQDLEGYNEQFF.

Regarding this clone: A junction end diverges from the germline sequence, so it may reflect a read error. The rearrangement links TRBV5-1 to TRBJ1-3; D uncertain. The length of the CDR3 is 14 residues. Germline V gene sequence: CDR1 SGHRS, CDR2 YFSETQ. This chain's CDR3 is CASSSGSSGNTICF. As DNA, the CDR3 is TGCGCCAGCAGCTCGGGGAGCTCTGGAAACACCATATGTTTT. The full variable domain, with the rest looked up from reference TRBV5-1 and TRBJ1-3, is KAGVTQTPRYLIKTRGQQVTLSCSPISGHRSVSWYQQTPGQGLQFLFEYFSETQRNKGNFPGRFSGRQFSNSRSEMNVSTLELGDSALYLCASSSGSSGNTICFGEGSWLTVV.

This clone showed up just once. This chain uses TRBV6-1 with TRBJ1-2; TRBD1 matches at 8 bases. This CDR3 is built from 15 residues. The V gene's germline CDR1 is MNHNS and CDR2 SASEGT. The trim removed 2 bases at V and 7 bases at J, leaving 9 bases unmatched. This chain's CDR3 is CASSESRQGTGGYTF. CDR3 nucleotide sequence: TGTGCCAGCAGTGAATCCCGACAGGGGACGGGTGGCTACACCTTC.

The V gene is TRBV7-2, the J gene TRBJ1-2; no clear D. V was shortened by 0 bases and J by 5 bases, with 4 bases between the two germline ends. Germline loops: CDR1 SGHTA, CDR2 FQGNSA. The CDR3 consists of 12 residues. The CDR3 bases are TGTGCCAGCAGCTTAGCCACATATGGCTACACCTTC. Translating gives CASSLATYGYTF.